The 26 T cell receptor beta chains below all came from one sample that was sequenced in a study of blood T cell repertoires in COVID-19. Generated by immunoSEQ multiplex PCR, the TCRdb table keeps only in-frame clones and is missing some. The table lists 200,000 or so clones, about 88% of them singletons. Sample: peripheral blood. All receptors come from a man in his forties or fifties with active or convalescent COVID-19.

The J gene is TRBJ1-1, the V gene TRBV3-1 (or the pseudogene TRBV3-2); the D is unclear. This CDR3 is built from 14 residues. V was shortened by 1 base and J by 4 bases, with 10 bases between the two germline ends. Germline loops: CDR1 LGHDT, CDR2 YNNKEL (reference sequence). CDR3 residues: CASSQALSGTEAFF. The CDR3 nucleotides read TGTGCCAGCAGCCAAGCTTTGTCAGGCACTGAAGCTTTCTTT.

The rearrangement uses TRBV5-4 and TRBJ2-1; 9 nucleotides agree with TRBD2. Trimming removed 0 bases from V and 1 base from J; junction bases left unmatched: 2. Germline V gives CDR1 SGHNT, CDR2 YYREEE (reference sequence). CDR3 size: 16 residues. The chain's CDR3 is CASSLGSGRSYNEQFF. CDR3 DNA: TGTGCCAGCAGCTTGGGTAGCGGGAGATCCTACAATGAGCAGTTCTTC.

V is TRBV6-5 and J is TRBJ1-2, with 7 bases lining up with TRBD1. The junction had 1 base not matched to a gene; V was cut back by 6 bases and J by 0 bases. This CDR3 has 13 residues. Germline lookup yields CDR1 MNHEY and CDR2 SVGAGI. CDR3 protein: CASRGTANYGYTF. The CDR3 DNA follows: TGTGCCAGCAGGGGGACAGCTAACTATGGCTACACCTTC.

The rearrangement joins TRBV5-6 to TRBJ1-2, with TRBD1 matching 8 bases. Trimming removed 4 bases from V and 3 bases from J; junction bases left unmatched: 14. CDR3 length: 17 amino acids. CDR1 SGHDT and CDR2 YYEEEE come from the germline V gene. The CDR3 region has the DNA TGTGCCAGCAGCAAGACGACAGGGGTAAGGGTTGACTATGGCTACACCTTC. Its protein product is CASSKTTGVRVDYGYTF. Full variable domain (remainder filled in from reference TRBV5-6 and TRBJ1-2): DAGVTQSPTHLIKTRGQQVTLRCSPKSGHDTVSWYQQALGQGPQFIFQYYEEEERQRGNFPDRFSGHQFPNYSSELNVNALLLGDSALYLCASSKTTGVRVDYGYTFGSGTRLTVV.

V and J are TRBV11-2 and TRBJ2-3; 11 bases agree with TRBD2. This CDR3 has 16 amino acids. V was clipped by 3 bases and J by 3 bases; unmatched bases: 5. The V gene's germline CDR1 is SGHAT and CDR2 FQNNGV. CDR3 amino acids: CASSFLSSGGTDTQYF. CDR3 nucleotides: TGTGCCAGCAGCTTCCTCTCTAGCGGGGGGACAGATACGCAGTATTTT.

The chain links TRBV30 to TRBJ1-6; the match to TRBD1 covers 12 bases. The CDR3 is 17 amino acids. CDR1 is GTSNPN and CDR2 is SVGIG in the germline V gene (reference sequence). V was pared by 4 bases and J by 6 bases, with 10 bases of the junction left unmatched. The CDR3 loop reads CAWTNGGTGGINSPLHF. The CDR3 DNA reads as TGTGCCTGGACCAACGGGGGGACAGGGGGCATTAATTCACCCCTCCACTTT. Full variable domain (missing parts from reference TRBV30 and TRBJ1-6): SQTIHQWPATLVQPVGSPLSLECTVEGTSNPNLYWYRQAAGRGLQLLFYSVGIGQISSEVPQNLSASRPQDRQFILSSKKLLLSDSGFYLCAWTNGGTGGINSPLHFGNGTRLTVT.

The chain links TRBV27 to TRBJ1-5; TRBD1 aligns across 12 bases. CDR3 length equals 15 residues. Germline trimming cut 6 bases from V and 7 bases from J; bases unmatched to any gene: 7. The germline V gene encodes CDR1 MNHEY and CDR2 SMNVEV (reference sequence). The CDR3: CASRGGQGANQPQHF. The CDR3 DNA reads as TGTGCCAGCAGGGGGGGACAGGGGGCTAACCAGCCCCAGCATTTT.

The rearrangement joins TRBV5-1 to TRBJ2-3; 7 positions agree with TRBD1. This CDR3 comprises 13 residues. J gave up 9 bases and V 0 bases, and 4 bases lay outside the gene matches. The V gene's germline CDR1 is SGHRS and CDR2 YFSETQ. CDR3 protein: CASSLGQGGTQYF. The CDR3 DNA follows: TGCGCCAGCAGCTTGGGACAGGGTGGAACGCAGTATTTT.

The J gene is TRBJ1-5, the V gene TRBV2; D possibly corresponds to TRBD1 (6 bases). V was pared by 7 bases and J by 3 bases, with 13 bases between. There are 14 residues in the CDR3. The germline V gene has CDR1 SNHLY and CDR2 FYNNEI. CDR3 amino acids: CASTGGDNNQPQHF. The CDR3 DNA is TGTGCCAGCACCGGGGGGGACAACAATCAGCCCCAGCATTTT.

The chain couples TRBV6-6 to TRBJ2-2, with TRBD2 as a possible D gene (6 bases). The CDR3 extends over 14 amino acids. The V end lost 6 bases, the J end lost 5 bases, and 13 bases lay between the germline ends. Germline V gene lookup returns CDR1 MNHNY and CDR2 SVGAGI (reference sequence). The CDR3 DNA follows: TGTGCCAGCAGCCACGGGGGATGGACCGGGGAGCTGTTTTTT. It is translated as CASSHGGWTGELFF.

The chain recombines TRBV5-4 with TRBJ1-2; TRBD1 might be the D (5 bases). CDR1 SGHNT and CDR2 YYREEE come from the germline V gene (reference sequence). Trimming removed 0 bases from V and 3 bases from J, with 9 bases in between. This CDR3 has 14 amino acids. CDR3 DNA: TGTGCCAGCAGCTTGGATAGGGGCTACTATGGCTACACCTTC. It codes for CASSLDRGYYGYTF.

The J gene is TRBJ1-2, the V gene TRBV2; 9 bases are a match to TRBD1. The CDR3 totals 15 residues. Germline V gene data show CDR1 as SNHLY and CDR2 as FYNNEI. With V trimmed by 4 bases and J by 2 bases, 5 bases remained unmatched. In DNA, the CDR3 is TGTGCCAGCAGTGTCCTAACAGGGGGCAACTATGGCTACACCTTC. Protein sequence: CASSVLTGGNYGYTF.

This sequence joins TRBV5-4 and TRBJ2-6; D possibly corresponds to TRBD1 (5 bases). The CDR3 has 16 residues. Trimming stripped 4 bases from V and 0 bases from J, with 11 bases between. CDR1 is SGHNT, CDR2 YYREEE, per germline (reference sequence). CDR3 region: CASSPGARSGANVLTF. The CDR3 coding sequence is TGTGCCAGCAGCCCTGGGGCGCGCTCTGGGGCCAACGTCCTGACTTTC.

In the case of this clone: Other DNA sequences in this sample translate to the same CDR3. V is TRBV12-3 or TRBV12-4 and J is TRBJ1-2; weak D call: TRBD1 (5 bases). The CDR3 length is 12 residues. V lost 6 bases and J 7 bases, leaving 12 bases between the germline ends. The CDR3, as DNA: TGTGCCAGCAGCCCTGGGGGGGGTGGCTACACCTTC. It is translated as CASSPGGGGYTF.

The V gene is TRBV11-2, the J gene TRBJ2-5; TRBD2 aligns across 10 bases. The V segment lost 3 bases and the J segment 5 bases; nucleotides outside the gene matches: 12. The germline V gene has CDR1 SGHAT and CDR2 FQNNGV. The CDR3 contains 17 residues. The CDR3 DNA follows: TGTGCCAGCAGCTTTTGGAAAAGCGGGGGGGCATTGGAGACCCAGTACTTC. Translation: CASSFWKSGGALETQYF. Complete variable domain (other parts from reference TRBV11-2 and TRBJ2-5): EAGVAQSPRYKIIEKRQSVAFWCNPISGHATLYWYQQILGQGPKLLIQFQNNGVVDDSQLPKDRFSAERLKGVDSTLKIQPAKLEDSAVYLCASSFWKSGGALETQYFGPGTRLLVL.

The CDR3 bases are TGCGCCAGCAGCTCCGGGACAGGTTTTTACGAGCAGTACTTC. Translated, it gives CASSSGTGFYEQYF. The chain is built from TRBV4-1 and TRBJ2-7; 8 bases are shared with TRBD1. This CDR3 is 14 amino acids long. V shed 5 bases and J 4 bases; nucleotides not matched to a gene: 7. Germline loops: CDR1 MGHRA, CDR2 YSYEKL.

CDR3 sequence: CASAGQLINEKLFF. CDR3 DNA: TGTGCCAGCGCGGGACAGCTCATTAATGAAAAACTGTTTTTT. The rearrangement links TRBV2 to TRBJ1-4, with 7 nucleotides matching TRBD1. Germline V gives CDR1 SNHLY, CDR2 FYNNEI. V gave up 8 bases and J gave up 4 bases; unmatched junction bases: 7. The CDR3 sequence is 14 residues long.

V gene TRBV9 combines with J gene TRBJ1-1; the D gene is possibly TRBD1 (6 bases). This CDR3 comprises 15 residues. Trimming removed 4 bases from V and 1 base from J, with 14 bases in between. Germline V gene sequence: CDR1 SGDLS, CDR2 YYNGEE. The CDR3 DNA follows: TGTGCCAGCAGCCTGCGGGGGACACCGAACACTGAAGCTTTCTTT. Amino acid sequence: CASSLRGTPNTEAFF. Combining the CDR3 with reference TRBV9 and TRBJ1-1 gives the whole variable domain DSGVTQTPKHLITATGQRVTLRCSPRSGDLSVYWYQQSLDQGLQFLIQYYNGEERAKGNILERFSAQQFPDLHSELNLSSLELGDSALYFCASSLRGTPNTEAFFGQGTRLTVV.

The chain carries TRBV2 and TRBJ2-1; tentatively, D is TRBD1 (5 bases). Germline values: CDR1 SNHLY, CDR2 FYNNEI. The CDR3 sequence is 14 residues long. With 5 bases removed from V and 6 bases from J, the gap between germline ends came to 14 bases. As DNA, the CDR3 is TGTGCCAGCAGTAGCCAGGGCATGAGCAATGAGCAGTTCTTC. Translated: CASSSQGMSNEQFF.

The chain uses TRBV7-3 and TRBJ2-7; 7 bases are shared with TRBD1. Germline V gene lookup returns CDR1 SGHTA and CDR2 FQGTGA. This CDR3 spans 13 amino acids. J gave up 5 bases and V 3 bases, and 4 bases lay outside the gene matches. The CDR3 spells CASSLTGFNEQYF. As DNA, the CDR3 is TGTGCCAGCAGCTTGACAGGGTTCAACGAGCAGTACTTC.

The chain is built from TRBV4-1 and TRBJ1-1; D might be TRBD1 (5 bases). This CDR3 is built from 15 residues. The ends were cut back, 11 bases at V and 0 bases at J, with 19 bases in the middle. CDR1 and CDR2 from the germline V gene are MGHRA and YSYEKL. For the CDR3, the DNA is TGCGCCTCCTCCTTTACCTTGACAGTGAACACTGAAGCTTTCTTT. Translating it yields CASSFTLTVNTEAFF.

This clone has just a few counts. The genes are TRBV2 and TRBJ1-3; D is perhaps TRBD1 (5 bases). V lost 3 bases and J lost 5, with 11 bases in between. The CDR3 spans 14 residues. Germline lookup yields CDR1 SNHLY and CDR2 FYNNEI. The CDR3 coding sequence is TGTGCCAGCAGTGACGCGGGGGGTAGAAACACCATATATTTT. This translates into CASSDAGGRNTIYF.

V and J are TRBV3-1 (or the pseudogene TRBV3-2) and TRBJ2-7; the D is unclear. The V and J ends lost 3 bases and 3 bases respectively, with 9 bases between them. CDR3 size: 13 residues. Germline V lookup: CDR1 LGHDT, CDR2 YNNKEL (reference sequence). The CDR3 sequence is CASSHWPYYEQYF. Here the CDR3 DNA reads TGTGCCAGCAGCCACTGGCCTTACTACGAGCAGTACTTC.

This clone has only one observation. The chain couples TRBV2 to TRBJ2-7, with D possibly being TRBD2 (6 bases). The V and J ends lost 10 bases and 5 bases respectively, with 24 bases between them. Germline lookup yields CDR1 SNHLY and CDR2 FYNNEI. The CDR3 runs to 15 residues. CDR3 sequence (DNA): TGTGCCATCCGGAGAACCGGGACTCCGATCGACGAGCAGTACTTC. This translates into CAIRRTGTPIDEQYF.

The chain employs TRBV7-8 and TRBJ2-7; possible D gene TRBD1, 6 bases. V was cut by 4 bases and J by 3 bases, with 13 bases left in between. The CDR3 spans 14 residues. The germline V gene encodes CDR1 SGHVS and CDR2 FQNEAQ. CDR3 loop: CASSSYRVGYEQYF. As DNA, the CDR3 is TGTGCCAGCAGCTCCTACAGGGTTGGCTACGAGCAGTACTTC.

V usage is TRBV13 and J usage is TRBJ1-3; D perhaps matches TRBD1 (5 bases). CDR1 PRHDT and CDR2 FYEKMQ come from the germline V gene (reference sequence). The CDR3 is 17 residues long. Trimming cost V 0 bases and J 0 bases, with 12 bases left between them. CDR3 region: CASSLGPGGFSGNTIYF. The CDR3 DNA follows: TGTGCCAGCAGCTTAGGGCCCGGGGGATTCTCTGGAAACACCATATATTTT.